Listed below are T cell receptor beta chains from one sample, sequenced in a study of T cell responses to AZD1222 COVID-19 vaccine. The protocol was immunoSEQ multiplex PCR, while the TCRdb copy is restricted to in-frame clones and leaves out a portion. Of fewer than 85,000 clones listed, about 80% are singletons. The specimen was peripheral blood, collected 28 days after the second AZD1222 dose. The receptors originated from an adult who received the AZD1222 COVID-19 vaccine. Each CDR3 is given with its conserved first and last residue. A D gene is named only where the DNA matches it firmly.

17 | TRBD1 | TRBJ2-2 | TRBV7-3 | CASSLFGTGGSTGELFF | TGTGCCAGCAGCTTATTTGGGACAGGGGGGAGCACCGGGGAGCTGTTTTTT
16 | - | TRBJ2-2 | TRBV7-3 | CASSSGYSRNTGELFF | TGTGCCAGCAGTTCCGGATATTCTCGGAACACCGGGGAGCTGTTTTTT
13 | - | TRBJ2-2 | TRBV2 | CASSEGTRGELFF | TGTGCCAGCAGTGAAGGAACGAGAGGGGAGCTGTTTTTT
15 | - | TRBJ1-1 | TRBV23-1 | CASRVRRKKNTEAFF | TGCGCCAGCAGGGTCAGACGGAAGAAGAACACTGAAGCTTTCTTT
14 | - | TRBJ1-4 | TRBV28 | CASSTRSDDEKLFF | TGTGCCAGCAGCACAAGGAGCGACGATGAAAAACTGTTTTTT
14 | TRBD2 | TRBJ2-1 | TRBV3-1/TRBV3-2 | CASSRDYSYNEQFF | TGTGCCAGCAGTCGGGACTACTCCTACAATGAGCAGTTCTTC
14 | - | TRBJ2-2 | TRBV5-1 | CASSLDSSTGELFF | TGCGCCAGCAGCTTGGACTCGAGCACCGGGGAGCTGTTTTTT
15 | - | TRBJ2-7 | TRBV9 | CASSVSPTGSYEQYF | TGTGCCAGCAGCGTCAGCCCCACGGGCTCCTACGAGCAGTACTTC
13 | - | TRBJ2-1 | TRBV12-3/TRBV12-4 | CASSPGLDNEQFF | TGTGCCAGCAGTCCGGGACTCGACAATGAGCAGTTCTTC
13 | - | TRBJ1-1 | TRBV6-2/TRBV6-3 | CASRPFLNTEAFF | TGTGCCAGCCGCCCCTTTTTGAACACTGAAGCTTTCTTT
13 | - | TRBJ1-5 | TRBV10-3 | CAISERPLEPQHF | TGTGCCATCAGTGAGCGGCCCTTGGAGCCCCAGCATTTT
14 | - | TRBJ1-1 | TRBV30 | CAWSSGSSNTEAFF | TGTGCCTGGAGTTCAGGAAGTTCGAACACTGAAGCTTTCTTT
14 | - | TRBJ2-5 | TRBV4-1 | CASSGGTAQETQYF | TGCGCCAGCAGCGGGGGGACAGCCCAAGAGACCCAGTACTTC
14 | - | TRBJ1-5 | TRBV19 | CASSIRTGNQPQHF | TGTGCCAGTAGTATCCGGACGGGGAATCAGCCCCAGCATTTT
14 | - | TRBJ1-1 | TRBV5-1 | CASILDSMNTEAFF | TGCGCCAGCATTCTGGACAGCATGAACACTGAAGCTTTCTTT
13 | - | TRBJ1-1 | TRBV28 | CASSPRRAAEAFF | TGTGCCAGCAGTCCCCGGCGGGCGGCTGAAGCTTTCTTT
14 | - | TRBJ1-2 | TRBV5-1 | CASTPDGGRWGYTF | TGCGCCAGCACCCCTGACGGCGGCCGTTGGGGCTACACCTTC
11 | - | TRBJ2-1 | TRBV6-1 | CASSDGGEQFF | TGTGCCAGCAGTGATGGCGGTGAGCAGTTCTTC
17 | TRBD2 | TRBJ2-3 | TRBV5-6 | CASTSPLTSGSTDTQYF | TGTGCCAGCACCTCGCCCCTGACTAGCGGGAGCACAGATACGCAGTATTTT
14 | - | TRBJ2-1 | TRBV5-1 | CASSLGGSYNEQFF | TGCGCCAGCAGCTTGGGGGGCTCCTACAATGAGCAGTTCTTC
16 | TRBD2 | TRBJ2-5 | TRBV4-3 | CASSQEREGPQETQYF | TGCGCCAGCAGCCAAGAGCGGGAGGGGCCCCAAGAGACCCAGTACTTC
15 | TRBD1 | TRBJ2-7 | TRBV4-1 | CASSQTGQFAYEQYF | TGCGCCAGCAGCCAAACGGGACAGTTCGCCTACGAGCAGTACTTC
13 | - | TRBJ2-4 | TRBV10-3 | CAIGGTLENIQYF | TGTGCCATCGGAGGGACCCTTGAAAACATTCAGTACTTC
12 | - | TRBJ1-5 | TRBV5-8 | CASNYQASPQHF | TGTGCCAGCAACTATCAGGCTTCGCCCCAGCATTTT
16 | TRBD2 | TRBJ2-1 | TRBV30 | CAWSVGTSGRVDEQFF | TGTGCCTGGAGTGTGGGAACTAGCGGGAGAGTTGATGAGCAGTTCTTC